These 18 T cell receptor beta chains share one sample of origin, sequenced in a study of blood T cell repertoires in COVID-19. Assay used: immunoSEQ multiplex PCR; TCRdb lists only in-frame clones, some missing. The sample includes 300,000 to 400,000 clones, approximately 87% of them seen just once. Sequenced input: peripheral blood. Every receptor here comes from an older woman with COVID-19, enrolled during active disease.

The gene calls are TRBV10-3 and TRBJ2-5, with D perhaps matching TRBD1 (5 bases). Germline V gives CDR1 ENHRY, CDR2 SYGVKD. The CDR3 runs 17 residues. Trimming took off 3 bases at V and 1 base at J, with 18 bases between the two ends. In DNA form, the CDR3 reads TGTGCCATCAGTGACCCCCGCGCCGGCAGGGCCCAAGAGACCCAGTACTTC. The encoded protein is CAISDPRAGRAQETQYF.

V is TRBV6-5 and J is TRBJ1-2; a possible D gene is TRBD1 (6 bases). Germline assignment: CDR1 MNHEY and CDR2 SVGAGI. The CDR3 contains 15 residues. The V gene lost 0 bases and the J gene lost 8 bases, with 16 bases spanning the gap. Here the CDR3 reads CASSYSYREGRGYTF. CDR3 bases: TGTGCCAGCAGTTACTCATACAGGGAAGGTCGGGGCTACACCTTC.

This clone occurred once. J is TRBJ1-1 and V is TRBV6-5; D possibly corresponds to TRBD1 (6 bases). Germline V gene sequence: CDR1 MNHEY, CDR2 SVGAGI. The CDR3 consists of 15 residues. V lost 6 bases to trimming and J lost 4 bases, with 18 bases between them. The CDR3 DNA follows: TGTGCCAGCAGAACGGACAGATTCTCGGGCACTGAAGCTTTCTTT. This sequence encodes CASRTDRFSGTEAFF.

The rearrangement joins TRBV10-1 to TRBJ1-1; 7 bases are a match to TRBD1. The CDR3 has 14 residues. Germline V gives CDR1 WNHNN, CDR2 SYGVQD (reference sequence). V shed 6 bases, J shed 4 bases, and the junction held 8 bases outside the gene matches. CDR3 sequence reads: CASRSDRASTEAFF. The CDR3 coding sequence is TGCGCCAGCAGGTCCGACAGGGCAAGCACTGAAGCTTTCTTT.

This clone was counted a single time. The CDR3, as DNA: TGTGCCAGCAGCTTGTATACACCCTACGAGCAGTACTTC. It codes for CASSLYTPYEQYF. The chain recombines TRBV5-5 with TRBJ2-7, with D hard to call. The ends were cut back, 1 base at V and 2 bases at J, with 7 bases in the middle. Per the germline V gene, CDR1 is SGHKS and CDR2 is YYEKEE (reference sequence). The CDR3 is 13 residues long.

The chain employs TRBV7-9 and TRBJ1-4; 11 bases match TRBD1. Trimming at V came to 5 bases and at J to 8 bases, leaving 7 bases not matched to a gene. CDR1 and CDR2 (germline): SEHNR, FQNEAQ (reference sequence). CDR3 length: 15 residues. The CDR3 nucleotides are TGTGCCAGCAGCCCGTGGACAGGGGGCAACGAAAAACTGTTTTTT. Translation gives CASSPWTGGNEKLFF.

V and J are TRBV5-5 and TRBJ2-2; possible D gene TRBD2, 6 bases. The germline V gene has CDR1 SGHKS and CDR2 YYEKEE (reference sequence). CDR3 length equals 16 residues. The V and J ends lost 0 bases and 7 bases respectively, with 16 bases between them. The CDR3 nucleotides read TGTGCCAGCAGCTTGGTCCCCCGATCGGAGGGCGGGGAGCTGTTTTTT. As protein: CASSLVPRSEGGELFF.

The chain is built from TRBV27 and TRBJ1-2; D unclear. This CDR3 has 16 amino acids. CDR1 and CDR2 (germline): MNHEY, SMNVEV (reference sequence). The V end lost 10 bases, the J end lost 5 bases, and 26 bases lay between the germline ends. Here the CDR3 DNA reads TGTGCCACCTCAATCGGAGGCGCCCACCTCCGGTATGGCTACACCTTC. Protein product: CATSIGGAHLRYGYTF.

V is TRBV9 and J is TRBJ1-5; a weak D match, TRBD1 (5 bases). The CDR3 consists of 15 residues. From germline, CDR1 is SGDLS and CDR2 YYNGEE. The V and J ends lost 0 bases and 6 bases respectively, with 13 bases between them. CDR3 region: CASSVAGRAAQPQHF. CDR3 nucleotide sequence: TGTGCCAGCAGCGTAGCAGGCAGGGCCGCTCAGCCCCAGCATTTT.

This rearrangement joins TRBV21-1 to TRBJ2-3; the DNA was not compared with TRBD2, the D call given in the table. TRBV21-1 is a documented pseudogene. This CDR3 spans 16 amino acids. As DNA, the CDR3 is TGTGCCAGCAGCATCGGGCTAGCGGGGGGCACAGATACGCAGTATTTT. Its protein product is CASSIGLAGGTDTQYF.

CDR3 bases: TGTGCCAGTAGTGCCTCCCGGGACAGGGTAGATCAGCCCCAGCATTTT. Protein: CASSASRDRVDQPQHF. This sequence joins TRBV19 and TRBJ1-5; 9 nucleotides match TRBD1. CDR1 and CDR2 (germline): LNHDA, SQIVND (reference sequence). The ends lost 5 bases at V and 5 bases at J; junction bases unmatched: 10. The CDR3 contains 16 residues.

This rearrangement joins TRBV7-2 to TRBJ2-6; tentative D call: TRBD2 (5 bases). The length of the CDR3 is 15 residues. Between the trimmed V and J ends, which lost 1 base and 1 base, there was a span of 5 bases. Germline V lookup: CDR1 SGHTA, CDR2 FQGNSA. The CDR3, as DNA: TGTGCCAGCAGCTTAGGAGGGTCTGGGGCCAACGTCCTGACTTTC. Translated, it gives CASSLGGSGANVLTF.

The rearrangement joins TRBV11-2 to TRBJ1-5, with TRBD1 matching over 8 bases. The CDR3 spans 16 residues. Germline assignment: CDR1 SGHAT and CDR2 FQNNGV. V was clipped by 5 bases and J by 4 bases; unmatched bases: 10. The CDR3 region has the DNA TGTGCCAGCAGCCCCAGGGGGACAGGCAGGAATCAGCCCCAGCATTTT. The encoded protein is CASSPRGTGRNQPQHF.

The CDR3 DNA reads TGTGCCAGTAGTACTGCGTCGGGGGGCAACTATGGCTACACCTTC. Protein product: CASSTASGGNYGYTF. This rearrangement joins TRBV19 to TRBJ1-2, with a tentative D call TRBD1 (6 bases). The CDR3 sequence is 15 residues long. Germline values: CDR1 LNHDA, CDR2 SQIVND (reference sequence). V was pared by 4 bases and J by 2 bases, with 14 bases between.

The chain is built from TRBV7-3 and TRBJ2-3; tentative D call: TRBD2 (5 bases). Germline values: CDR1 SGHTA, CDR2 FQGTGA. The V and J ends lost 5 bases and 6 bases respectively, with 15 bases between them. This CDR3 has 14 residues. The CDR3 protein is CASSPGLARDTQYF. The CDR3 nucleotides read TGTGCCAGCAGCCCCGGACTGGCGAGGGATACGCAGTATTTT.

The sample holds one count of this clone. J is TRBJ2-2 and V is TRBV20-1, with D possibly matching TRBD2 (5 bases). V gave up 3 bases and J gave up 6 bases, with 14 bases separating them. The CDR3 has 14 residues. Germline values: CDR1 DFQATT, CDR2 SNEGSKA (reference sequence). The CDR3 nucleotides are TGCAGTGCTAGTTCCGGGGAATCCCCCGGGGAGCTGTTTTTT. This translates into CSASSGESPGELFF.

The chain is built from TRBV5-1 and TRBJ1-1; D uncertain. V gave up 1 base and J gave up 5 bases, with 21 bases separating them. Germline CDR1 is SGHRS and CDR2 is YFSETQ. This CDR3 region has 17 residues. DNA of the CDR3: TGCGCCAGCAGCTTGTCCGTGCCAGGTGATGCTTGGACTGAAGCTTTCTTT. Encoded protein: CASSLSVPGDAWTEAFF.

CDR3: CASSRQGSSGNTIYF. Written as DNA, the CDR3 is TGTGCCAGCAGTCGACAGGGGAGCTCTGGAAACACCATATATTTT. The chain combines TRBV6-5 with TRBJ1-3, with 8 bases fitting TRBD1. Germline V gene sequence: CDR1 MNHEY, CDR2 SVGAGI. The V gene end was trimmed by 5 bases and the J gene end by 0 bases; junction bases not matched to a gene: 3. The CDR3 is 15 amino acids.